This T cell receptor (beta chain) is drawn from a study of neoadjuvant anti-PD-1 for oral cavity cancer. Study as a whole: Nivolumab at 3 mg/kg was mostly given biweekly, three to four doses, pre-surgery.

Libraries were prepared by immunoSEQ multiplex PCR; TCRdb keeps only in-frame clonotypes and omits some of them. This sample has 30,000 to 40,000 clones, with 80% to 90% found just once. Trimming removed 6 bases at V and 6 bases at J, with 15 bases between. CDR1 SGHTA and CDR2 FQGNSA come from the germline V gene. The CDR3 is made up of 14 amino acids. This clonotype originated in a person between 40 and 80 years old with oral cavity squamous cell carcinoma. Sequenced material: PBMCs, taken before nivolumab (anti-PD-1) treatment. V and J are TRBV7-2 and TRBJ2-4, with D perhaps given as TRBD1 or TRBD2 (7 bases each). The CDR3 here is CASRMGGGGNIQYF. The CDR3 coding sequence is TGTGCCAGCAGGATGGGAGGGGGCGGAAACATTCAGTACTTC.